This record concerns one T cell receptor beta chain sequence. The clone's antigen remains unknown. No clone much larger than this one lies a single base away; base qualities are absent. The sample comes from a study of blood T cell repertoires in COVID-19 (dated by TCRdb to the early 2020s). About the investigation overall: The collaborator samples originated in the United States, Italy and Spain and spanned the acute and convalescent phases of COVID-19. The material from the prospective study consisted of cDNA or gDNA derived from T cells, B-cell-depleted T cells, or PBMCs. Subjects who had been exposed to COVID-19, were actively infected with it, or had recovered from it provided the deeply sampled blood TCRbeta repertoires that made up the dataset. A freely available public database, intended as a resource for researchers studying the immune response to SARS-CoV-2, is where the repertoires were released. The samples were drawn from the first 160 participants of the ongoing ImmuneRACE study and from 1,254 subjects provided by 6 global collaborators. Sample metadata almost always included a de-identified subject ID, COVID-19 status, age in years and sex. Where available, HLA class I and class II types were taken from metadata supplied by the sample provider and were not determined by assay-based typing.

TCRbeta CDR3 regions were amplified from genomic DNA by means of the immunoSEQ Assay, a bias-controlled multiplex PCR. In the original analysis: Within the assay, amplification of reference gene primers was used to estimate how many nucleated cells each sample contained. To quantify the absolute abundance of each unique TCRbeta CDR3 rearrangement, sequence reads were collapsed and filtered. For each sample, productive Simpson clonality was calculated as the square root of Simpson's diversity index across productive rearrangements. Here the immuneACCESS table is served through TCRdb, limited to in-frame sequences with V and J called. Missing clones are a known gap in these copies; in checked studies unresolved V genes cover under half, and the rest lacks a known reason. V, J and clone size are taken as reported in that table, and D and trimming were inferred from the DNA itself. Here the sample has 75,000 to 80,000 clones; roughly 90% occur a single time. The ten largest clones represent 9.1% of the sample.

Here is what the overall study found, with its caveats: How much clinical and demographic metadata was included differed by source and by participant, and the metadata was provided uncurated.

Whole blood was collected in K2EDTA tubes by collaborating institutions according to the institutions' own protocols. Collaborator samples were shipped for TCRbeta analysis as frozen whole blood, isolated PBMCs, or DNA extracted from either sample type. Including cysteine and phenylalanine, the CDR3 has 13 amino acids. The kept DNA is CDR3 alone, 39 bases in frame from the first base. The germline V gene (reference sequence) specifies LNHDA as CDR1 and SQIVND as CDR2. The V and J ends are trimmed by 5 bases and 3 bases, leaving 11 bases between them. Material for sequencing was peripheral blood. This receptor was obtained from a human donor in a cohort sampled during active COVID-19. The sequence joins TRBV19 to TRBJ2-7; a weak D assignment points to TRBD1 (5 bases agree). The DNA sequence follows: TGTGCCAGTAGTTTCTCCGACAGCTACGAGCAGTACTTC. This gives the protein CASSFSDSYEQYF.